These 8 T cell receptor beta chains share one sample of origin, sequenced in a study of shared clonotypes between healthy human individuals. Here immunoSEQ multiplex PCR was the method, and the copy in TCRdb shows in-frame clones only, minus some. This sample has roughly 2.5 million clones, with just over 90% found just once. Input material: naive CD4+ T cells sorted from blood. Subset denoted: CD45RA+ positively selected. These receptors all stem from a man aged 18 to 30 in good health.

This clone has a single count. The rearrangement joins TRBV21-1 to TRBJ2-5; the listed D gene, TRBD2, was not tested against the DNA. TRBV21-1 is an annotated pseudogene. The CDR3 is 17 residues long. DNA for the CDR3: TGTGCCAGCAGCGCACGACCGGGACTAGCGAGCCAAGAGACCCAGTACTTC. Encoded protein: CASSARPGLASQETQYF.

The genes are TRBV9 and TRBJ1-6; D gene uncertain. The CDR3 loop spans 14 amino acids. V was pared by 6 bases and J by 9 bases, with 16 bases between. Germline CDR1 reads SGDLS; CDR2 reads YYNGEE. CDR3 protein: CASTTEGSPSPLHF. In DNA, the CDR3 is TGTGCCAGCACCACGGAAGGGTCCCCTTCACCCCTCCACTTT.

The chain links TRBV30 to TRBJ2-7; 11 positions match TRBD1. The V gene's germline CDR1 is GTSNPN and CDR2 SVGIG (reference sequence). The CDR3 contains 15 residues. The CDR3 nucleotides are TGTGCTGTGGCGGGGGACAGGGGGGAACTCCACGAGCAGTACTTC. It is translated as CAVAGDRGELHEQYF.

The chain links TRBV6-6 to TRBJ1-1; D is unclear. The CDR3 runs 11 residues. The V and J ends lost 6 bases and 6 bases respectively, with 8 bases between them. The V gene's germline CDR1 is MNHNY and CDR2 SVGAGI (reference sequence). This chain's CDR3 is CASSSPAEAFF. In DNA form, the CDR3 reads TGTGCCAGCAGCTCCCCAGCTGAAGCTTTCTTT.

The V and J genes are TRBV4-3 and TRBJ2-7, with a weak D call TRBD2 (7 bases). CDR3 length: 15 amino acids. V was pared by 0 bases and J by 3 bases, with 12 bases between. Germline-derived CDR1 and CDR2 are LGHNA and YSLEER. The CDR3 sequence is CASSQEGGAIYEQYF. CDR3 nucleotide sequence: TGCGCCAGCAGCCAAGAGGGGGGGGCCATCTACGAGCAGTACTTC.

This clone showed up just once. The V and J genes are TRBV27 and TRBJ1-1; no clear D. This CDR3 is built from 13 residues. Germline V lookup: CDR1 MNHEY, CDR2 SMNVEV (reference sequence). Between the trimmed V and J ends, which lost 2 bases and 1 base, there was a span of 5 bases. DNA of the CDR3: TGTGCCAGCAGTTTAACAAAGAACACTGAAGCTTTCTTT. This codes for CASSLTKNTEAFF.

This chain links TRBV13 with TRBJ2-3; D remains unclear. Germline V gene sequence: CDR1 PRHDT, CDR2 FYEKMQ (reference sequence). With 3 bases removed from V and 6 bases from J, the gap between germline ends came to 4 bases. The CDR3 totals 11 residues. This CDR3 is CASSFSDTQYF. The CDR3, as DNA: TGTGCCAGCAGCTTCTCTGATACGCAGTATTTT.

The rearrangement joins TRBV5-5 to TRBJ1-1; 8 bases map to TRBD1. CDR1 and CDR2 (germline): SGHKS, YYEKEE (reference sequence). The CDR3 is made up of 17 amino acids. The J segment lost 6 bases and the V segment lost 0 bases, leaving 13 bases of the junction unmatched. The CDR3 here is CASSLVGRGRFRSEAFF. The CDR3 DNA reads as TGTGCCAGCAGCTTGGTCGGCAGGGGGCGATTTCGTTCTGAAGCTTTCTTT.